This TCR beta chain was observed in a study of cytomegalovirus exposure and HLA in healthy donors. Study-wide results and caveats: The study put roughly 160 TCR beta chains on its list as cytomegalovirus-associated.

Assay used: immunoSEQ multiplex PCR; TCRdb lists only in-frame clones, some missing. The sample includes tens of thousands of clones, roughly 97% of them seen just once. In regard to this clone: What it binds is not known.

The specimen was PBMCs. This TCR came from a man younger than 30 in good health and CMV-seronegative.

For the CDR3, the DNA is TGTGCCAGCAGGGCGAGGACAGGGGGAAATCAGCCCCAGCATTTT. This sequence encodes CASRARTGGNQPQHF. The V and J genes are TRBV2 and TRBJ1-5; TRBD1 aligns across 10 bases. Trimming cost V 6 bases and J 4 bases; bases outside gene matches: 6. The germline CDR1 and CDR2 sequences are SNHLY and FYNNEI. The CDR3 is made up of 15 amino acids.